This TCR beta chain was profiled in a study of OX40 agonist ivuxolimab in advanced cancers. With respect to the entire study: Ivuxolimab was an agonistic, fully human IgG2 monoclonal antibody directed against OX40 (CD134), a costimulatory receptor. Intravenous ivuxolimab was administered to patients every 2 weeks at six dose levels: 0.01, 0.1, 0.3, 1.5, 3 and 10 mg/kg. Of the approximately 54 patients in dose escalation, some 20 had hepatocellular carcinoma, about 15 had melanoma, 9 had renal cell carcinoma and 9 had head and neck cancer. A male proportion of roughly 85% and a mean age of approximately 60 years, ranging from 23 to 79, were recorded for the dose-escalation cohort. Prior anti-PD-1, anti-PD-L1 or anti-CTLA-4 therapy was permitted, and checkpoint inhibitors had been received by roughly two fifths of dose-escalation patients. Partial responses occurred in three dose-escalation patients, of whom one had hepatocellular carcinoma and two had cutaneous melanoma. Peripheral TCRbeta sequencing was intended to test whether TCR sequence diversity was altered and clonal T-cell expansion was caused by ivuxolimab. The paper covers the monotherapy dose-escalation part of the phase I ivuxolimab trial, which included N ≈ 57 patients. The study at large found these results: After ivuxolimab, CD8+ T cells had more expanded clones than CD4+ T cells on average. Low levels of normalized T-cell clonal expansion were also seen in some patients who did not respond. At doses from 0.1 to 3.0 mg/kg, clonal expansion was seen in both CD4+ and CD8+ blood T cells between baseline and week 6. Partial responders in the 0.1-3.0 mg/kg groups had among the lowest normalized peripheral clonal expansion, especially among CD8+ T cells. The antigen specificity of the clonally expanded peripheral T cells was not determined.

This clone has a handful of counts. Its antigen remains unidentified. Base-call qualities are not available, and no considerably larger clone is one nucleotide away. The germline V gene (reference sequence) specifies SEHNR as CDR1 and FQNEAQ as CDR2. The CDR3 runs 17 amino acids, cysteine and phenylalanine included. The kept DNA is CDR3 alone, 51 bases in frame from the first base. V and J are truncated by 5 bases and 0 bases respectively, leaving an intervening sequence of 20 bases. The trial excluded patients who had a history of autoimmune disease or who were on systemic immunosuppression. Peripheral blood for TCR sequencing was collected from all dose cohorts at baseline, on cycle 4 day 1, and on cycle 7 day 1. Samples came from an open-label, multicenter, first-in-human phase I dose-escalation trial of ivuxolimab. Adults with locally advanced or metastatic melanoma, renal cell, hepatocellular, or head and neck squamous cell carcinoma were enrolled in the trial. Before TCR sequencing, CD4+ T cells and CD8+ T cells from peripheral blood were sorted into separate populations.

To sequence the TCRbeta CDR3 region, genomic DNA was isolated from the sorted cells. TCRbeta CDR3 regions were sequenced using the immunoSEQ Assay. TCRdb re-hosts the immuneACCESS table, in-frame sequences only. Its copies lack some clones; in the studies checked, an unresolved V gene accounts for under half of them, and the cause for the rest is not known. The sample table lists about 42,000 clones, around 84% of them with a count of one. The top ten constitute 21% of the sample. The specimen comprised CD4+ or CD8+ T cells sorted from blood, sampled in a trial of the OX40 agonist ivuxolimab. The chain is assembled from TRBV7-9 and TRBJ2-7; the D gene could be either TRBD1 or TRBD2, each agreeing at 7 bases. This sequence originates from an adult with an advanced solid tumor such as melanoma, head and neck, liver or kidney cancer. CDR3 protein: CASSPRGAGGYSYEQYF. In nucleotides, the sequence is TGTGCCAGCAGCCCCCGGGGGGCAGGGGGATACTCCTACGAGCAGTACTTC.